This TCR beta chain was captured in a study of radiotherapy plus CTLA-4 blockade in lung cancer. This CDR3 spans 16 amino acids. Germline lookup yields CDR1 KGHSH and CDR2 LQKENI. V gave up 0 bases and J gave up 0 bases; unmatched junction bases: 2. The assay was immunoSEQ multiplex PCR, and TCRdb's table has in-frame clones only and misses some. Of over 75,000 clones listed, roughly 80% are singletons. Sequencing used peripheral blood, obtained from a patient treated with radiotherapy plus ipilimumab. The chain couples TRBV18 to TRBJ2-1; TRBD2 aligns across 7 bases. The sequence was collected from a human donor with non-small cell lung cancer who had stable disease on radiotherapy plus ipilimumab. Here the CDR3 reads CASSPPGRSSYNEQFF. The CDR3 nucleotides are TGTGCCAGCTCACCACCCGGGAGGAGCTCCTACAATGAGCAGTTCTTC.